A selection of T cell receptor beta chains follows, all from one sample in a study of T-cell reconstitution after alpha-beta-depleted transplantation in children. MiXCR, applied by TCRdb to the PCR reads, yields one record per CDR3 protein. The data hold about 580,000 distinct CDR3 sequences, with under 25% observed a single time. Specimen: PBMCs, mostly from graft donor cells, collected 360 days after TCRalphabeta/CD19-depleted stem cell transplant. These receptors were taken from a boy under two years old who had a stem cell transplant for acute myeloid leukemia, so the T cells may come from the graft donor. CDR3s include the opening cysteine and the closing phenylalanine or tryptophan. A D gene is named only where the DNA matches it firmly. Expanded clones get a size class; other rows say once, few or many, or leave the size out.

j_call,d_call,clone_size,v_call,cdr3_aa,cdr3_nt
TRBJ2-1,.,.,TRBV6-1,CASTLSGGLVNEQFF,TGTGCCAGCACCCTATCGGGGGGCCTAGTCAATGAGCAGTTCTTC
TRBJ1-5,TRBD1,.,TRBV6-1,CASKLTQWDSLYSNQPQHF,TGTGCCAGCAAACTAACCCAATGGGACAGCCTGTATAGCAATCAGCCCCAGCATTTT
TRBJ1-1,.,.,TRBV4-1,CASSQEGVIGVTEAFF,TGCGCCAGCAGCCAAGAGGGTGTGATAGGGGTCACTGAAGCTTTCTTT
TRBJ2-7,TRBD1,few,TRBV20-1,CSGTAMGDSNYEQYF,TGCAGTGGAACCGCTATGGGGGACAGCAACTACGAGCAGTACTTC
TRBJ1-4,TRBD1,.,TRBV28,CASSPQGAREKLFF,TGTGCCAGCAGTCCCCAGGGGGCTAGGGAAAAACTGTTTTTT
TRBJ1-1,.,many,TRBV15,CATSRAKGYLTEAFF,TGTGCCACCAGCAGAGCGAAGGGCTATCTTACTGAAGCTTTCTTT
TRBJ2-1,.,.,TRBV20-1,CSAFRENEQFF,TGCAGTGCTTTTAGGGAAAATGAGCAGTTCTTC
TRBJ2-2,.,.,TRBV10-3,CAISRAGPGAGELFF,TGTGCCATCAGTCGGGCGGGGCCGGGCGCCGGGGAGCTGTTTTTT
TRBJ2-1,TRBD2,few,TRBV11-2,CASSLELAGGQFYNEQFF,TGTGCCAGCAGCTTAGAGCTAGCGGGGGGGCAGTTCTACAATGAGCAGTTCTTC
TRBJ1-2,.,.,TRBV11-1,CASSPNGLNYGYTF,TGTGCCAGCAGCCCGAACGGGCTTAACTATGGCTACACCTTC
TRBJ2-5,.,.,TRBV6-2/TRBV6-3,CASSPGALSSGATGSETQYF,TGTGCCAGCAGTCCGGGGGCACTTTCCAGCGGGGCTACTGGGAGTGAGACCCAGTACTTC
TRBJ2-3,TRBD2,many,TRBV5-1,CASTWTSATDTQYF,TGCGCCAGCACCTGGACTAGTGCCACAGATACGCAGTATTTT
TRBJ2-1,TRBD1,.,TRBV7-2,CASRRGQEKFF,TGTGCCAGCAGGAGGGGACAGGAAAAGTTCTTC
TRBJ1-1,TRBD1,few,TRBV3-1,CASSPLGGGGVDTEAFF,TGTGCCAGCAGCCCTCTCGGGGGAGGGGGCGTCGACACTGAAGCTTTCTTT
TRBJ2-1,.,few,TRBV6-1,CASSESTSYNEQFF,TGTGCCAGCAGTGAAAGTACTAGCTACAATGAGCAGTTCTTC
TRBJ2-7,.,few,TRBV6-1,CATSRARAYEQYF,TGTGCCACCTCGAGGGCGAGGGCCTACGAGCAGTACTTC
TRBJ1-1,.,.,TRBV4-2,CASSQDGRGQNTEAFF,TGTGCCAGCAGCCAAGATGGGCGGGGTCAAAACACTGAAGCTTTCTTT
TRBJ1-5,TRBD1,many,TRBV12-3/TRBV12-4,CASSRGDRGSGQPQHF,TGTGCCAGCAGTCGAGGGGACAGGGGAAGTGGGCAGCCCCAGCATTTT
TRBJ2-5,TRBD2,.,TRBV7-9,CASSFAGLAGEETQYF,TGTGCCAGCAGCTTCGCCGGACTAGCGGGTGAAGAGACCCAGTACTTC
TRBJ2-1,TRBD2,.,TRBV13,CASSLISASGALNNEQFF,TGTGCCAGCAGCTTAATATCGGCTAGCGGGGCCCTGAACAATGAGCAGTTCTTC
TRBJ2-5,.,few,TRBV19,CASSSGTRETQYF,TGTGCCAGTAGTTCGGGAACTCGAGAGACCCAGTACTTC
TRBJ2-2,.,.,TRBV5-1,CASSFAGSATGELFF,TGCGCCAGCAGCTTCGCAGGGTCAGCCACCGGGGAGCTGTTTTTT
TRBJ2-5,.,.,TRBV7-2,CASSLVSGAGETQYF,TGTGCCAGCAGCTTAGTCTCAGGGGCAGGAGAGACCCAGTACTTC
TRBJ1-1,.,.,TRBV7-2,CASSPQTGMNTEAFF,TGTGCCAGCAGCCCTCAAACAGGCATGAACACTGAAGCTTTCTTT
TRBJ2-4,.,many,TRBV12-3/TRBV12-4,CASSLNREDIQYF,TGTGCCAGCAGTTTGAACAGGGAGGACATTCAGTACTTC
TRBJ1-1,.,.,TRBV7-2,CASSATFTPSTEAFF,TGTGCCAGCAGCGCAACGTTTACCCCGTCTACTGAAGCTTTCTTT
TRBJ1-1,.,few,TRBV18,CASSPPNPGTITEAFF,TGTGCCAGCTCACCACCGAATCCAGGGACCATCACTGAAGCTTTCTTT
TRBJ1-5,.,.,TRBV12-3/TRBV12-4,CASSLGPLNQPQHF,TGTGCCAGCAGTTTGGGGCCGCTCAATCAGCCCCAGCATTTT
TRBJ2-5,.,.,TRBV7-2,CASSSLGGGTIGETQYF,TGTGCCAGCAGCTCCTTAGGGGGGGGGACTATTGGAGAGACCCAGTACTTC
TRBJ2-1,.,few,TRBV7-3,CASSTTSHLLNEQFF,TGTGCCAGCAGCACCACAAGTCACCTACTGAATGAGCAGTTCTTC
TRBJ2-7,TRBD2,few,TRBV6-6,CASTLAGGYEQYF,TGTGCCAGCACACTAGCGGGGGGCTACGAGCAGTACTTC
TRBJ1-5,.,.,TRBV20-1,CSAGVPTGNQPQHF,TGCAGTGCTGGAGTACCGACAGGCAATCAGCCCCAGCATTTT
TRBJ2-7,.,many,TRBV30,CAWSPYEGIHEQYF,TGTGCCTGGAGTCCCTATGAGGGTATCCACGAGCAGTACTTC
TRBJ2-7,.,.,TRBV7-4,CASSSHPTAETYEQYF,TGTGCCAGCAGCTCCCATCCGACCGCGGAAACCTACGAGCAGTACTTC
TRBJ2-2,TRBD1,many,TRBV29-1,CSVTKTGTNTGELFF,TGCAGCGTGACAAAGACAGGGACGAACACCGGGGAGCTGTTTTTT
TRBJ1-1,.,.,TRBV13,CASSSRAVGAFF,TGTGCCAGCAGCTCCAGGGCGGTCGGAGCTTTCTTT
TRBJ1-1,.,many,TRBV12-3/TRBV12-4,CASSDKLLEAFF,TGTGCCAGCAGTGACAAGCTTTTAGAAGCTTTCTTT
TRBJ2-5,TRBD2,few,TRBV20-1,CSARDTVGRTSGTQETQYF,TGCAGTGCTAGAGATACGGTGGGAAGGACTAGCGGGACCCAAGAGACCCAGTACTTC
TRBJ2-2,TRBD1,.,TRBV20-1,CSATQGADGTGELFF,TGCAGTGCTACACAGGGGGCGGATGGCACCGGGGAGCTGTTTTTT
TRBJ2-3,.,.,TRBV19,CASSPGHPDTQYF,TGTGCCAGTAGTCCAGGGCATCCAGATACGCAGTATTTT
TRBJ2-1,TRBD2,few,TRBV20-1,CSAIPPAGYYNEQFF,TGCAGTGCTATCCCCCCAGCGGGGTACTACAATGAGCAGTTCTTC
TRBJ2-3,.,many,TRBV7-2,CASSLGQQPSTDTQYF,TGTGCCAGCAGCTTAGGACAGCAGCCCTCCACAGATACGCAGTATTTT
TRBJ1-3,.,many,TRBV7-9,CATSFDTKVGNTIYF,TGTGCCACTTCGTTTGATACCAAAGTTGGAAACACCATATATTTT
TRBJ2-7,.,many,TRBV20-1,CSATGHLSYEQYF,TGCAGTGCTACCGGACACCTCTCCTACGAGCAGTACTTC
TRBJ2-1,TRBD1,few,TRBV5-1,CASSLDRGQFF,TGCGCCAGCAGCTTGGACAGGGGACAGTTCTTC
TRBJ2-1,TRBD2,.,TRBV7-9,CASPGRGGDEQFF,TGTGCCAGTCCGGGACGGGGGGGAGATGAGCAGTTCTTC
TRBJ1-5,TRBD1,few,TRBV20-1,CSASRQGVRLVQPQHF,TGCAGTGCTAGCCGACAGGGGGTTCGGTTAGTTCAGCCCCAGCATTTT
TRBJ2-7,.,few,TRBV21-1,CASSYTGRKSYEQYF,TGTGCCAGCAGCTACACAGGGCGGAAATCCTACGAGCAGTACTTC